This T cell receptor (beta chain) is drawn from a study of PD-1 blockade in classical Hodgkin lymphoma. Details on this clone: A junction boundary mismatches the germline segment, possibly from a read error.

There are 16 residues in the CDR3. Germline V CDR1 and CDR2: SGHTA, FQGNSA. The patients all showed relapse after autologous stem cell transplantation, while their brentuximab vedotin exposure varied. CD4+ T cells were purified from thawed PBMCs by negative selection. Patients' outcomes at their best amounted to complete response, partial response or progressive disease. Clones were read by immunoSEQ multiplex PCR, and TCRdb kept only the in-frame ones, dropping some. This table holds approximately 25,000 clones, roughly 84% found once. This specimen consisted of CD4+ T cells from blood, obtained at baseline. This clonotype was obtained from a human donor with classical Hodgkin lymphoma. The chain is built from TRBV7-2 and TRBJ1-2; possible D gene TRBD1, 6 bases. CDR3 in DNA: TGTGCCAGCACCGCCTCGGGGGCAGGCTCTAATTATGGCTACACCTTC. It encodes CASTASGAGSNYGYTF.